These 14 T cell receptor beta chains originate from one sample sequenced in a study of Tregs in tolerant kidney transplant recipients. This table comes from immunoSEQ multiplex PCR, and its TCRdb copy is limited to in-frame clones, with some not included. This sample lists approximately 30,000 clones; its ten largest clones have approximately 14%. The sequencing here drew on CD8+ T cells from blood, taken before the transplant. The receptors come from a human donor who received a combined kidney and bone marrow transplant.

A remark on this clone: The read terminates 3 residues before the CDR3 end, so the remaining end is supplied by the germline J gene. The rearrangement joins TRBV19 to TRBJ1-5; D gene uncertain. Germline assignment: CDR1 LNHDA and CDR2 SQIVND (reference sequence). This CDR3 is 13 amino acids long. V was shortened by 6 bases and J by 0 bases, with 6 bases between the two germline ends. CDR3 bases read: TGTGCCAGTAGGGACTATAGCAATCAGCCC. It yields the protein CASRDYSNQP. The CDR3 reads in full as CASRDYSNQPQHF.

Remarks on this clone: The read ends 3 residues early relative to the CDR3; the germline J gene fills the gap. The chain employs TRBV7-9 and TRBJ1-1; D might be TRBD1 (6 bases). This CDR3 has 15 amino acids. Looked up from germline, CDR1 is SEHNR and CDR2 is FQNEAQ (reference sequence). Between the trimmed V and J ends, which lost 1 base and 1 base, there was a span of 10 bases. CDR3 DNA, as far as it was read: TGTGCCAGCAGCTTAGTAGCAGGGGAGAACACTGAA. It translates to CASSLVAGENTE. The full CDR3 protein reads CASSLVAGENTEAFF.

Comment on this clone: The read ends 3 residues before the CDR3 terminus; that terminus is restored from the germline J gene. The V and J genes are TRBV18 and TRBJ2-5; D gene unclear. Germline CDR1 reads KGHSH; CDR2 reads LQKENI. This CDR3 is built from 15 residues. Trimming removed 2 bases from V and 2 bases from J, with 12 bases in between. The CDR3: CASSPERGFQETQYF. Incomplete CDR3 DNA: TGTGCCAGCTCACCAGAGCGTGGGTTTCAAGAGACC.

Remarks on this clone: From the germline J gene comes the end of the CDR3, since the read stops 3 residues before it. This chain connects TRBV29-1 to TRBJ2-1; 9 bases fit TRBD2. The germline V gene encodes CDR1 SQVTM and CDR2 ANQGSEA. The CDR3 has 14 residues. The V gene end was trimmed by 3 bases and the J gene end by 9 bases; junction bases not matched to a gene: 9. CDR3 bases read: TGCAGCGTTGACGGGATAGCGGGAGAAGGTGAG. As protein: CSVDGIAGEGE. In full, the CDR3 is CSVDGIAGEGEQFF.

The CDR3 reads CASSIFSGTDNEQFF. The DNA read from the CDR3 is TGTGCCAGTAGTATCTTCTCGGGTACGGACAATGAG. The gene calls are TRBV19 and TRBJ2-1; D ambiguous. The read ends 3 residues shy of where the CDR3 ends; the end is completed using the germline J gene. Germline lookup yields CDR1 LNHDA and CDR2 SQIVND (reference sequence). This CDR3 region has 15 residues. The V gene lost 3 bases and the J gene lost 5 bases, with 14 bases spanning the gap.

With respect to this clone: The missing CDR3 end, 3 residues past where the read stops, is filled in from the germline J gene. The chain couples TRBV29-1 to TRBJ1-2, with D uncertain. The CDR3 extends over 11 amino acids. Germline V gene sequence: CDR1 SQVTM, CDR2 ANQGSEA. Deletions cut 4 bases from V and 5 bases from J, with 8 bases between. This CDR3 is CSVAIAYGYTF. The sequenced CDR3 bases are TGCAGCGTTGCGATAGCTTATGGC.

In regard to this clone: Sequencing ends 3 residues short of the CDR3 end; the germline J gene provides the rest. This rearrangement joins TRBV20-1 to TRBJ2-7; TRBD2 agrees at 8 bases. J was trimmed by 3 bases and V by 0 bases; bases with no gene match: 10. There are 16 residues in the CDR3. Germline V CDR1 and CDR2: DFQATT, SNEGSKA (reference sequence). CDR3 bases read: TGCAGTGCTAGAGATTCGGCGGGAGGACGAAACTACGAG. Encoded protein: CSARDSAGGRNYE. The CDR3 as a whole reads CSARDSAGGRNYEQYF.

The covered CDR3 bases are TGTGCCAGCAGTGAGGCCCTAGTAGGCGCAGATACG. It translates to CASSEALVGADT. The CDR3 as a whole reads CASSEALVGADTQYF. The rearrangement uses TRBV2 and TRBJ2-3, with unresolved D. The read falls 3 residues short of the CDR3 end, and the missing part is taken from the germline J gene. V lost 3 bases and J 4 bases, leaving 14 bases between the germline ends. The CDR3 is 15 amino acids. Germline assignment: CDR1 SNHLY and CDR2 FYNNEI.

With regard to this clone: The read terminates 3 residues ahead of where the CDR3 ends, so the germline J gene completes it. J is TRBJ2-3 and V is TRBV20-1, with TRBD1 matching over 7 bases. This CDR3 has 16 residues. The germline V gene encodes CDR1 DFQATT and CDR2 SNEGSKA (reference sequence). With V trimmed by 6 bases and J by 2 bases, 14 bases remained unmatched. The CDR3 DNA, read in part, is TGCAGTGCCCCCCCCGGGGACAGAGTATCCACAGATACG. Amino acids: CSAPPGDRVSTDT. The CDR3 as a whole reads CSAPPGDRVSTDTQYF.

Comment on this clone: The read falls 3 residues short of the CDR3 end, and the missing part is taken from the germline J gene. The chain carries TRBV5-4 and TRBJ2-7; possible D gene TRBD2, 5 bases. Trimming took off 0 bases at V and 2 bases at J, with 12 bases between the two ends. CDR1 and CDR2 (germline): SGHNT, YYREEE (reference sequence). This CDR3 region has 15 residues. The CDR3 DNA, read in part, is TGTGCCAGCAGCTTGGGGGCTAGCCGAACCTACGAG. This codes for CASSLGASRTYE. The whole CDR3 sequence reads CASSLGASRTYEQYF.

Points on this clone: The read stops 3 residues short of the end of the CDR3; the missing end is completed from the germline J gene. The chain combines TRBV6-2 or TRBV6-3 with TRBJ2-7; TRBD1 matches at 10 bases. Germline V gene sequence: CDR1 MNHEY, CDR2 SVGEGT. Trimming took 5 bases from V and 4 from J; bases not matched to a gene: 5. There are 14 residues in the CDR3. The part of the CDR3 DNA that was read is TGTGCCAGCAGTCCTTGGACAGGGGGGTACGAG. It specifies CASSPWTGGYE. The entire CDR3 reads CASSPWTGGYEQYF.

Regarding this clone: The read ends 3 residues shy of where the CDR3 ends; the end is completed using the germline J gene. The chain employs TRBV7-9 and TRBJ2-7; a possible D gene is TRBD2 (5 bases). Trimming cost V 10 bases and J 3 bases, with 19 bases left between them. The CDR3 totals 14 residues. In germline, CDR1 is SEHNR, CDR2 FQNEAQ (reference sequence). The CDR3 DNA, read in part, is TGTGCCATCCCCGGGGAGCCCAGAAACTACGAG. Its translation is CAIPGEPRNYE. The CDR3, in full, reads CAIPGEPRNYEQYF.

The CDR3 region is CASSPGVNTEAFF. The sequenced part of the CDR3 DNA is TGTGCCAGTAGTCCAGGAGTGAACACTGAA. The chain uses TRBV19 and TRBJ1-1; D remains unclear. With the read ending 3 residues before the CDR3 end, the germline J gene is used to fill in that end. Germline lookup yields CDR1 LNHDA and CDR2 SQIVND (reference sequence). The ends were cut back, 5 bases at V and 0 bases at J, with 7 bases in the middle. The CDR3 covers 13 residues.

Turning to this clone: The read finishes 3 residues shy of the CDR3 end, and the germline J gene is used to complete it. V gene TRBV7-8 combines with J gene TRBJ2-5; 10 bases agree with TRBD2. Per germline, CDR1 SGHVS and CDR2 FQNEAQ. The CDR3 runs to 15 residues. Losses at the gene ends were 10 bases for V and 5 bases for J; bases not matched to a gene: 13. Incomplete CDR3 DNA: TGTGCCACCAACCCTACTAGCGGGATAAGTGAGACC. This gives the protein CATNPTSGISET. The entire CDR3 protein is CATNPTSGISETQYF.